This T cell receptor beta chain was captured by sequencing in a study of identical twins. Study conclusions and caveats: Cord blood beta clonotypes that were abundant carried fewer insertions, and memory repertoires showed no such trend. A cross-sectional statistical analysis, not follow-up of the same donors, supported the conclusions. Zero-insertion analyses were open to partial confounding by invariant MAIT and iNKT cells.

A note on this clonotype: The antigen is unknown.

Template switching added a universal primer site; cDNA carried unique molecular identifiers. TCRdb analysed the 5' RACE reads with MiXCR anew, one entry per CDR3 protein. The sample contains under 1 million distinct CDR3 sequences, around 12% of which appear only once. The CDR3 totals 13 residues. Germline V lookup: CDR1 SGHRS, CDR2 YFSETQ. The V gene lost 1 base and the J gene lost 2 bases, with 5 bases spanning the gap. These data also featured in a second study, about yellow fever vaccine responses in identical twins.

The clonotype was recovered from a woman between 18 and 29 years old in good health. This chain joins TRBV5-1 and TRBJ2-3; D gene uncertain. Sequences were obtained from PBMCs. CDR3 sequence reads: CASSLKLTDTQYF. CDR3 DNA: TGCGCCAGCAGCTTGAAACTCACAGATACGCAGTATTTT.